This entry lists 22 T cell receptor beta chains sequenced from one sample in a study of blood T cell repertoires in COVID-19 (TCRdb year 2020). The library was generated by the immunoSEQ multiplex PCR assay. TCRdb obtained this table from immuneACCESS and retained in-frame rearrangements with V and J assigned. These tables miss some clones; where compared with another copy, unresolved V genes account for less than half of the shortfall, and the remainder is unexplained. Here the sample has under 200,000 clones; over 80% occur a single time. The ten most abundant clones make up 13% of the sample. The sequenced material came from PBMCs or T cells enriched from blood (not recorded which). The receptors were sampled from a woman aged 60 to 75 who had recovered from COVID-19.

This clone was seen a handful of times. This chain uses TRBV19 with TRBJ1-6, with TRBD1 identical over 11 bases. The CDR3 has 15 residues. Germline CDR1 reads LNHDA; CDR2 reads SQIVND (reference sequence). After removal of 7 bases from V and 6 bases from J, the junction contained 5 bases not matched to a gene. The CDR3 loop is CASNQGQGVNSPLHF. CDR3 bases: TGTGCCAGTAACCAGGGACAGGGGGTTAATTCACCCCTCCACTTT.

The rearrangement links TRBV30 to TRBJ1-3; D is unresolved. The V gene lost 4 bases and the J gene lost 2 bases, with 6 bases spanning the gap. The CDR3 sequence is 12 residues long. Germline values: CDR1 GTSNPN, CDR2 SVGIG (reference sequence). The CDR3 protein is CAWNTPGNTIYF. In nucleotides, the CDR3 is TGTGCCTGGAACACGCCTGGAAACACCATATATTTT.

The V gene is TRBV3-1 (or the pseudogene TRBV3-2), the J gene TRBJ1-1, with D tentatively TRBD1 (6 bases). CDR1 is LGHDT, CDR2 YNNKEL, per germline (reference sequence). The CDR3 has 14 residues. V was clipped by 2 bases and J by 3 bases, with 10 bases between them. Here the CDR3 reads CASSQQAGDTEAFF. As DNA, the CDR3 is TGTGCCAGCAGCCAACAGGCAGGGGACACTGAAGCTTTCTTT.

This clone appeared once. The J gene is TRBJ2-2, the V gene TRBV11-3; 7 positions match TRBD1. The germline gives CDR1 SGHNT, CDR2 YENEEA. V trimming: 5 bases; J trimming: 1 base; junction bases outside the gene matches: 4. The CDR3 length is 15 residues. In DNA form, the CDR3 reads TGTGCCAGCAGCCCGGGACAGCAGAACACCGGGGAGCTGTTTTTT. This translates into CASSPGQQNTGELFF.

This clone has a single count. The chain has TRBV5-1 and TRBJ2-3, with D possibly matching TRBD1 (6 bases). V was clipped by 7 bases and J by 4 bases, with 19 bases between them. CDR1 and CDR2 (germline): SGHRS, YFSETQ. The CDR3 totals 15 residues. The chain's CDR3 is CASRIGTNRADTQYF. The CDR3 DNA is TGCGCCAGCCGGATCGGGACAAACCGTGCAGATACGCAGTATTTT.

The J gene is TRBJ2-3, the V gene TRBV3-1 (or the pseudogene TRBV3-2), with D possibly being TRBD2 (6 bases). From germline, CDR1 is LGHDT and CDR2 YNNKEL (reference sequence). The germline V and J ends were trimmed by 3 bases and 14 bases, with 18 bases remaining between them. The CDR3 runs to 13 residues. The CDR3 DNA reads as TGTGCCAGCAGCCAGGTAGGGGAGGACGGAGCGTATTTT. The encoded protein is CASSQVGEDGAYF.

This clone showed up just a few times. This chain uses TRBV2 with TRBJ1-5, with no clear D. This CDR3 contains 14 residues. Germline V CDR1 and CDR2: SNHLY, FYNNEI. V was shortened by 4 bases and J by 5 bases, with 12 bases between the two germline ends. The CDR3 spells CASSAVGADQPQHF. CDR3 in DNA: TGTGCCAGCAGTGCTGTAGGCGCGGATCAGCCCCAGCATTTT.

The genes are TRBV5-1 and TRBJ2-7; a weak D match, TRBD2 (5 bases). This CDR3 is 15 amino acids long. Germline CDR1 is SGHRS and CDR2 is YFSETQ. The V end was cut by 0 bases, the J end by 0 bases, with 10 bases between. This CDR3 is CASSLVAGNSYEQYF. The DNA of the CDR3 is TGCGCCAGCAGCTTGGTGGCGGGCAACTCCTACGAGCAGTACTTC.

This clone was detected once. The chain joins TRBV5-1 to TRBJ2-1; TRBD1 agrees at 9 bases. The CDR3 extends over 15 amino acids. The germline gives CDR1 SGHRS, CDR2 YFSETQ. Trimming at V came to 0 bases and at J to 5 bases, leaving 3 bases not matched to a gene. CDR3: CASSLVTGGHNEQFF. Written as DNA, the CDR3 is TGCGCCAGCAGCTTGGTTACAGGGGGCCACAATGAGCAGTTCTTC.

The chain carries TRBV5-6 and TRBJ2-2; possible D gene TRBD2, 6 bases. The CDR3 loop spans 17 amino acids. V dropped 0 bases and J dropped 2 bases, with 14 bases sitting between them. From germline, CDR1 is SGHDT and CDR2 YYEEEE. The CDR3 reads CASSLERGTFNTGELFF. CDR3 bases: TGTGCCAGCAGCTTGGAACGGGGGACCTTTAACACCGGGGAGCTGTTTTTT.

J is TRBJ1-2 and V is TRBV19, with D possibly TRBD1 on 5 matching bases. V was trimmed by 3 bases and J by 4 bases, leaving 12 bases between them. The CDR3 is 14 residues long. Germline CDR1 LNHDA, CDR2 SQIVND (reference sequence). CDR3 in amino acids: CASSISTGSYGYTF. The DNA for the CDR3 is TGTGCCAGTAGTATCTCAACAGGTTCCTATGGCTACACCTTC.

The table lists this clone with a count of one. The V and J genes are TRBV18 and TRBJ2-7; D ambiguous. The germline V gene has CDR1 KGHSH and CDR2 LQKENI. Trimming removed 3 bases from V and 4 bases from J, with 7 bases in between. The CDR3 consists of 12 residues. CDR3 loop: CASSPTVYEQYF. The DNA for the CDR3 is TGTGCCAGCTCACCTACGGTTTACGAGCAGTACTTC. The variable domain in full, with the rest retrieved from reference TRBV18 and TRBJ2-7, is NAGVMQNPRHLVRRRGQEARLRCSPMKGHSHVYWYRQLPEEGLKFMVYLQKENIIDESGMPKERFSAEFPKEGPSILRIQQVVRGDSAAYFCASSPTVYEQYFGPGTRLTVT.

V usage is TRBV30 and J usage is TRBJ2-3, with 11 bases aligning to TRBD2. The V and J ends lost 6 bases and 8 bases, in that order; junction bases with no gene match: 13. This CDR3 comprises 15 residues. Looked up from germline, CDR1 is GTSNPN and CDR2 is SVGIG (reference sequence). The CDR3 spells CACPRLAGTAGTQYF. For the CDR3, the DNA is TGTGCCTGTCCGCGACTAGCGGGAACCGCGGGTACGCAGTATTTT.

The V and J genes are TRBV5-1 and TRBJ2-7; D gene uncertain. The V gene's germline CDR1 is SGHRS and CDR2 YFSETQ. CDR3 length equals 15 residues. V was shortened by 1 base and J by 4 bases, with 15 bases between the two germline ends. The CDR3: CASSLFSLGLYEQYF. The CDR3 DNA is TGCGCCAGCAGCTTGTTTTCGCTAGGATTGTACGAGCAGTACTTC.

The chain is built from TRBV6-2 or TRBV6-3 and TRBJ2-2, with TRBD1 matching over 8 bases. The CDR3 covers 14 residues. The V and J ends lost 5 bases and 7 bases, in that order; junction bases with no gene match: 6. Germline loops: CDR1 MNHEY, CDR2 SVGEGT. CDR3 sequence (DNA): TGTGCCAGCAGTGACAGGGGAGGAATCGGGGAGCTGTTTTTT. Translated: CASSDRGGIGELFF.

The chain combines TRBV4-2 with TRBJ2-7; 7 bases line up with TRBD2. CDR3 length: 16 amino acids. The germline V gene has CDR1 LGHNA and CDR2 YNFKEQ. Unmatched junction bases numbered 9, after V lost 0 bases and J lost 4 bases. CDR3 sequence: CASSQEVTGGVYEQYF. Written as DNA, the CDR3 is TGTGCCAGCAGCCAAGAGGTAACGGGAGGTGTGTACGAGCAGTACTTC.

The rearrangement links TRBV2 to TRBJ2-1, with 14 nucleotides matching TRBD2. Per the germline V gene, CDR1 is SNHLY and CDR2 is FYNNEI. The CDR3 covers 16 residues. V lost 7 bases and J lost 7; bases outside the gene matches: 9. The CDR3 region has the DNA TGTGCCAGCACCGGACTAGCGGGGGGAGGGGTAAATGAGCAGTTCTTC. Protein sequence: CASTGLAGGGVNEQFF.

This chain uses TRBV12-3 or TRBV12-4 with TRBJ2-2, with D hard to call. CDR3 size: 12 residues. With 6 bases removed from V and 6 bases from J, the gap between germline ends came to 8 bases. The CDR3 sequence is CASRPVAGELFF. Written as DNA, the CDR3 is TGTGCCAGCAGACCAGTTGCCGGGGAGCTGTTTTTT.

The chain is built from TRBV9 and TRBJ2-3, with TRBD2 matching over 9 bases. In germline, CDR1 is SGDLS, CDR2 YYNGEE. The CDR3 totals 15 residues. V dropped 0 bases and J dropped 4; count of bases not matched to a gene: 3. CDR3 bases: TGTGCCAGCAGCGTAGCTAGCGGGGTATCAGATACGCAGTATTTT. Translating gives CASSVASGVSDTQYF.

The chain combines TRBV6-1 with TRBJ1-2; 7 bases line up with TRBD1. The CDR3 consists of 14 residues. Germline CDR1 MNHNS, CDR2 SASEGT. The trim removed 2 bases at V and 2 bases at J, leaving 2 bases unmatched. CDR3 amino acids: CASSEWGQNYGYTF. As DNA, the CDR3 is TGTGCCAGCAGTGAATGGGGACAGAACTATGGCTACACCTTC.

The chain joins TRBV27 to TRBJ2-7, with D tentatively TRBD1 (5 bases). CDR1 and CDR2 (germline): MNHEY, SMNVEV (reference sequence). The CDR3 has 13 residues. Trimming stripped 0 bases from V and 9 bases from J, with 12 bases between. CDR3: CASSLSQGIGQYF. Here the CDR3 DNA reads TGTGCCAGCAGTTTATCGCAGGGTATTGGGCAGTACTTC.

The gene calls are TRBV6-5 and TRBJ1-2; 11 positions agree with TRBD1. CDR3 length: 14 residues. Germline-derived CDR1 and CDR2 are MNHEY and SVGAGI. Losses at the gene ends were 11 bases for V and 2 bases for J; bases not matched to a gene: 7. CDR3 residues: CADGQGASNYGYTF. CDR3 sequence (DNA): TGTGCCGACGGACAGGGGGCGTCGAACTATGGCTACACCTTC.